The entry below gives a single T cell receptor (beta chain) sequence along with its context. The antigen is unknown. A junction boundary mismatches the germline segment, possibly from a read error. TCRdb processed the reads anew with MiXCR; each CDR3 protein has one entry. The sample consists of about 330,000 distinct CDR3 sequences, around a third of them appearing once. The source of the sample is a study of T cell repertoires in cytomegalovirus infection. Study-wide background: Use of recently identified HLA-C-restricted and well-studied HLA-B-restricted CMV epitopes was part of the study. Public TCR beta signatures indicated both CMV infection and matching HLA type. General study points: HLA-C-restricted CMV-specific TCR beta clonotypes were dominant in the ex vivo response.

The sequences come from cultured PBMCs, collected from culture after CMV antigen stimulation. The source of this sequence is a human donor in good health (CMV status not recorded). Some clones in this sample may be carry-over from other donors' samples.

As DNA, the CDR3 is TGTGCCAGTGCTGACGGGGCAACGAACTATGGCTACATCTTC. Amino acids: CASADGATNYGYIF. This chain uses TRBV12-3 or TRBV12-4 with TRBJ1-2; TRBD1 might be the D (5 bases). The CDR3 spans 14 residues.